This T cell receptor beta chain appears in the sequencing data of a study of cytomegalovirus exposure and HLA in healthy donors. For the study at large: Caucasian-associated ancestry cluster membership applied to over 80% of about 370 genotyped donors. General study findings and limits: Several of the most significant clusters appeared, in a later analysis, to be linked to common viral pathogens.

This CDR3 is 16 amino acids long. V dropped 6 bases and J dropped 0; count of bases not matched to a gene: 8. CDR1 LNHDA and CDR2 SQIVND come from the germline V gene (reference sequence). Concerning this clone: Its cognate antigen is unknown.

The PCR contained 60 Vbeta and 13 Jbeta primers. Assay used: immunoSEQ multiplex PCR; TCRdb lists only in-frame clones, some missing. In the table there are under 200,000 clones, about 75% of which are singletons. Source material: PBMCs. The TCR comes from a woman aged 50 to 60 in good health and CMV-seropositive. The chain employs TRBV19 and TRBJ2-1, with 7 bases identical to TRBD2. The CDR3 coding sequence is TGTGCCAGTAGGAGGCGGGGCGGGAGCTCCTACAATGAGCAGTTCTTC. Its protein product is CASRRRGGSSYNEQFF.